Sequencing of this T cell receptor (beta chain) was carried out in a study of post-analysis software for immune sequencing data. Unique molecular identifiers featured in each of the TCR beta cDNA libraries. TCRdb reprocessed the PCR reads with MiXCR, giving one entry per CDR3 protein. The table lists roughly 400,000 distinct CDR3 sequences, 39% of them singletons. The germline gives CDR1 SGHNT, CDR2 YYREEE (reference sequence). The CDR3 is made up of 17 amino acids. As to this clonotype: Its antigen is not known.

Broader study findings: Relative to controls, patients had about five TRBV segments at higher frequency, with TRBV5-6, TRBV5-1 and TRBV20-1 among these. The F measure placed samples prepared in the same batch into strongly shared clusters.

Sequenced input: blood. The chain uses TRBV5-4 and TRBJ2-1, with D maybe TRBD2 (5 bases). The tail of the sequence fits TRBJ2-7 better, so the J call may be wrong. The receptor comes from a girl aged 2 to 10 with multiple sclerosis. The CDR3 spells CASSRNTGMSSYNEQYF. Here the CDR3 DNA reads TGTGCCAGCAGCCGGAACACGGGAATGAGCTCCTACAATGAGCAGTACTTC.